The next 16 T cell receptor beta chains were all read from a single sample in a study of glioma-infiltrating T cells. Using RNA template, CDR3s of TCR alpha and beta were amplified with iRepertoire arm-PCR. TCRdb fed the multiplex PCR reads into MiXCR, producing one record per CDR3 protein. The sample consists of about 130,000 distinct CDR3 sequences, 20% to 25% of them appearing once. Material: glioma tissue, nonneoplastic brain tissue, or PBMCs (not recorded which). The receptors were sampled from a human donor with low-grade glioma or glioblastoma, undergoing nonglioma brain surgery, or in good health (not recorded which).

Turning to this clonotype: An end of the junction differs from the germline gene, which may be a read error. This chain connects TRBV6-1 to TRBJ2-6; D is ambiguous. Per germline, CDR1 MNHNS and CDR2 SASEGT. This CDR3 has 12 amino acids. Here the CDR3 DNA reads TGTGCCAGGAGTGACGGGGCCAACGTCCTGACTTTC. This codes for CARSDGANVLTF.

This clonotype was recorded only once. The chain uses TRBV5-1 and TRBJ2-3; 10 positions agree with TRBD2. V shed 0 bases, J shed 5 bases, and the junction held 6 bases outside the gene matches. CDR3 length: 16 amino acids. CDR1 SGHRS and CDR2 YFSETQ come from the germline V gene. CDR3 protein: CASSLAGTSVGDTQYF. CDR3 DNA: TGCGCCAGCAGCTTGGCCGGGACTAGCGTTGGAGATACGCAGTATTTT.

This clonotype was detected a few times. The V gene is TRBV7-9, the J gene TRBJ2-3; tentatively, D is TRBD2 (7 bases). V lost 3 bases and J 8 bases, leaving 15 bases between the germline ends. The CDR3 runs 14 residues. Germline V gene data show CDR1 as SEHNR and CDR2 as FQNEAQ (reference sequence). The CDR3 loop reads CASSLGGAAGTQYF. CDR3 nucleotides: TGTGCCAGCAGCTTGGGGGGGGCCGCGGGTACGCAGTATTTT. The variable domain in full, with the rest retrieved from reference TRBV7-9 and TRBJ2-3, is DTGVSQNPRHKITKRGQNVTFRCDPISEHNRLYWYRQTLGQGPEFLTYFQNEAQLEKSRLLSDRFSAERPKGSFSTLEIQRTEQGDSAMYLCASSLGGAAGTQYFGPGTRLTVL.

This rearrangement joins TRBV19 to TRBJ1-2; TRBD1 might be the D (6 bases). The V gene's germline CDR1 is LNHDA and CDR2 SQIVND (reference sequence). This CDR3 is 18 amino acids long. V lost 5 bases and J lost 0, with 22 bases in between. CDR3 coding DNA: TGTGCCAGTAGTTCCGGGAGGTGGCAGGGGACGACTAACTATGGCTACACCTTC. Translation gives CASSSGRWQGTTNYGYTF.

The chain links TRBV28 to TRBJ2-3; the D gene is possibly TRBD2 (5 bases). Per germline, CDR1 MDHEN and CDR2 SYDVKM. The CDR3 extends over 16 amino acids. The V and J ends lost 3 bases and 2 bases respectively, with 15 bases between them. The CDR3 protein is CASSFFGLINTDTQYF. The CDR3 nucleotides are TGTGCCAGCAGTTTTTTTGGACTCATAAACACAGATACGCAGTATTTT.

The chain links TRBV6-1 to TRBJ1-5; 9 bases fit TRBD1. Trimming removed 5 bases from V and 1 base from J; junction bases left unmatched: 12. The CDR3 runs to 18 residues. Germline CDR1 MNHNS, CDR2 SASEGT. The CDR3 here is CASSRSGTGKLSNQPQHF. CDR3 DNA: TGTGCCAGCAGTCGGAGTGGGACAGGGAAGCTAAGCAATCAGCCCCAGCATTTT.

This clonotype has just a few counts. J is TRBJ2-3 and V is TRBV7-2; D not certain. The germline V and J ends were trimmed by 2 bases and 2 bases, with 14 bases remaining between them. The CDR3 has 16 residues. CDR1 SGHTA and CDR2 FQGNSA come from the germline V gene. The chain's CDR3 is CASSLTAQTSTDTQYF. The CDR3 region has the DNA TGTGCCAGCAGCTTAACAGCACAGACGTCCACAGATACGCAGTATTTT.

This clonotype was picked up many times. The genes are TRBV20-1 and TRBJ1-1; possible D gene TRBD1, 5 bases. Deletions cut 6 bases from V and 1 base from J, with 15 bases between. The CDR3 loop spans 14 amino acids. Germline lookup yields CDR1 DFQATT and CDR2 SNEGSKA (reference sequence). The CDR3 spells CSARGVGENTEAFF. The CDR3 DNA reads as TGCAGTGCGCGGGGGGTGGGGGAGAACACTGAAGCTTTCTTT.

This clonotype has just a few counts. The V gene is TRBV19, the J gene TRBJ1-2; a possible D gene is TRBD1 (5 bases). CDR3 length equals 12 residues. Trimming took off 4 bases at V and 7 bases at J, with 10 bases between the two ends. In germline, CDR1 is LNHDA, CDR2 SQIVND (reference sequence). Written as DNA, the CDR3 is TGTGCCAGTAGTACGCGGGACGGTGGCTACACCTTC. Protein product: CASSTRDGGYTF.

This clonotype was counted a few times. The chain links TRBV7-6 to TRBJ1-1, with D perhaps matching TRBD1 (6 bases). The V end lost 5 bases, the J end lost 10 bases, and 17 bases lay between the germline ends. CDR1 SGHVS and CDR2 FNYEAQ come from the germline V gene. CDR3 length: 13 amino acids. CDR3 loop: CASSPGTRIAAFF. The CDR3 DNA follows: TGTGCCAGCAGCCCAGGGACAAGGATCGCAGCTTTCTTT.

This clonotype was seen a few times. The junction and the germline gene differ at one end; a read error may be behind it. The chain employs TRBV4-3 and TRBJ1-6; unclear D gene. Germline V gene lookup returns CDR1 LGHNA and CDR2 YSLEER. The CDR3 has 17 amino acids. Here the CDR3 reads CARSQADRSSYNSPLHF. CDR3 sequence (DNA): TGCGCCAGAAGCCAAGCGGACCGGAGCTCCTATAATTCACCCCTCCACTTT.

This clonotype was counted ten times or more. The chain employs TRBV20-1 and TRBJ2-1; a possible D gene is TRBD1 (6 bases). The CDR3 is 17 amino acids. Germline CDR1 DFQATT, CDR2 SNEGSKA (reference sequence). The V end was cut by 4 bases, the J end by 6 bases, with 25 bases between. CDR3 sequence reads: CSAKPLQGRTGSNEQFF. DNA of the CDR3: TGCAGTGCTAAACCCCTCCAGGGGAGAACGGGGAGCAATGAGCAGTTCTTC.

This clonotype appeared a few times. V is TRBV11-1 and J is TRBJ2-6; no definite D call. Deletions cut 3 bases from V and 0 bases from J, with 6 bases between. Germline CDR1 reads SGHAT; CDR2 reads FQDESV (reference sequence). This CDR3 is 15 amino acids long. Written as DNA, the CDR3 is TGTGCCAGCAGCTTGGGCAGCTCTGGGGCCAACGTCCTGACTTTC. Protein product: CASSLGSSGANVLTF.

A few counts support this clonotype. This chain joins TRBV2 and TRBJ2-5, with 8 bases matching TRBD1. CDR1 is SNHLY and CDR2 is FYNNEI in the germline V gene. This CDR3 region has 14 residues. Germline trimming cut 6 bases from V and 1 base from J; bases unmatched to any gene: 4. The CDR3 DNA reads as TGTGCCAGCAGGCAGGGGGCAGGCCAAGAGACCCAGTACTTC. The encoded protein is CASRQGAGQETQYF.

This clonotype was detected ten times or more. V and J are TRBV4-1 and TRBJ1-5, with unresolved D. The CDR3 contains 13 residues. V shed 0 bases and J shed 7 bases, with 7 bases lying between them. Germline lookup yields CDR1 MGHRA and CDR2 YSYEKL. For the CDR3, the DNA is TGCGCCAGCAGCCAAGAAGTCGTACAGCCCCAGCATTTT. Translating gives CASSQEVVQPQHF.

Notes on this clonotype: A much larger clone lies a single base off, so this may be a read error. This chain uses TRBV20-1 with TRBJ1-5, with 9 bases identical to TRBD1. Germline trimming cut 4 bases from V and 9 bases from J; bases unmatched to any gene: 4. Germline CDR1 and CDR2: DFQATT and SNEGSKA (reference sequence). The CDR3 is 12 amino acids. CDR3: CSATGQGVPQHF. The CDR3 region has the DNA TGCAGTGCTACGGGACAGGGTGTGCCCCAGCATTTT.